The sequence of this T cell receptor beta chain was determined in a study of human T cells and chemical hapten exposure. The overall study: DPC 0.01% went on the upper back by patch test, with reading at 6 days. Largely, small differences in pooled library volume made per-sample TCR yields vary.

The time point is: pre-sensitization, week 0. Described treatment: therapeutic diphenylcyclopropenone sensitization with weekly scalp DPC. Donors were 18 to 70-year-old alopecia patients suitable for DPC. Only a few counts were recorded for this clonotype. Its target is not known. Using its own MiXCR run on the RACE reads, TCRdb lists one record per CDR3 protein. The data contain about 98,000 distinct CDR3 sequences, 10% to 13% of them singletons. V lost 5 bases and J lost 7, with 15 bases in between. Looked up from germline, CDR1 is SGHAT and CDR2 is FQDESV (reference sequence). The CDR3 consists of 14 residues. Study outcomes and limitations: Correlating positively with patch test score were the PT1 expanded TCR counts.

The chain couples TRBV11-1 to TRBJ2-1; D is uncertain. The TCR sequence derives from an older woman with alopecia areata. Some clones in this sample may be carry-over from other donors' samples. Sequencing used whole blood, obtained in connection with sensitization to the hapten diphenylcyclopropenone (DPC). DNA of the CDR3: TGTGCCAGCAGCCGTGACACCCACGGGAATGAGCAGTTCTTC. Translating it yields CASSRDTHGNEQFF.